This entry lists 14 T cell receptor beta chains sequenced from one sample in a study of blood T cell repertoires in COVID-19. Assay: immunoSEQ multiplex PCR; the TCRdb copy retains only in-frame clones and omits some. The table includes fewer than 450,000 clones, approximately 87% detected once. The sample consisted of peripheral blood. The receptors were sampled from a woman aged 45-65 years with COVID-19, enrolled during active disease.

As DNA, the CDR3 is TGCGCCAGCAGCCAAGATTGGCACCCTCGGGGCTACGAGCAGTACTTC. Encoded protein: CASSQDWHPRGYEQYF. The gene calls are TRBV4-3 and TRBJ2-7; D possibly corresponds to TRBD2 (5 bases). The CDR3 loop spans 16 amino acids. CDR1 LGHNA and CDR2 YSLEER come from the germline V gene. Trimming stripped 0 bases from V and 3 bases from J, with 15 bases between.

This rearrangement joins TRBV12-5 to TRBJ2-1, with 7 positions matching TRBD1. Trimming took 4 bases from V and 8 from J; bases not matched to a gene: 8. CDR3 length: 14 residues. Per germline, CDR1 LGHNT and CDR2 FRNRAP. The CDR3 DNA reads TGTGCTAGTGGTTCGACGGACAGGTTTTATGAGCAGTTCTTC. Its protein product is CASGSTDRFYEQFF.

The V and J genes are TRBV5-1 and TRBJ1-1; possibly TRBD1 for D (5 bases). Trimming left V 4 bases short and J 2 bases short, with 12 bases between. The germline V gene has CDR1 SGHRS and CDR2 YFSETQ. The CDR3 has 14 residues. The CDR3 bases are TGCGCCAGCAGCCCCCGCGGGGCAAACACTGAAGCTTTCTTT. It yields the protein CASSPRGANTEAFF.

J is TRBJ2-7 and V is TRBV7-9; 7 nucleotides agree with TRBD2. CDR3 size: 16 residues. With 5 bases clipped from V and 3 bases from J, the junction kept 13 bases outside the gene matches. Germline V gene lookup returns CDR1 SEHNR and CDR2 FQNEAQ (reference sequence). DNA for the CDR3: TGTGCCAGCAGCCCCAGAGGCGGGGGAGGACTCTACGAGCAGTACTTC. It specifies CASSPRGGGGLYEQYF. The full variable domain, with the rest looked up from reference TRBV7-9 and TRBJ2-7, is DTGVSQNPRHKITKRGQNVTFRCDPISEHNRLYWYRQTLGQGPEFLTYFQNEAQLEKSRLLSDRFSAERPKGSFSTLEIQRTEQGDSAMYLCASSPRGGGGLYEQYFGPGTRLTVT.

Only a few counts were recorded for this clone. The chain recombines TRBV11-2 with TRBJ2-7; 12 positions agree with TRBD2. The CDR3 is 15 residues long. With 5 bases clipped from V and 4 bases from J, the junction kept 6 bases outside the gene matches. Germline V gene data show CDR1 as SGHAT and CDR2 as FQNNGV. This CDR3 reads CASSLRTSGMYEQYF. CDR3 DNA sequence: TGTGCCAGCAGCCTAAGGACTAGCGGGATGTACGAGCAGTACTTC.

V gene TRBV15 combines with J gene TRBJ1-1; the D is unclear. This CDR3 is 15 amino acids long. CDR1 and CDR2 from the germline V gene are LNHNV and YYDKDF (reference sequence). The ends were cut back, 1 base at V and 1 base at J, with 10 bases in the middle. CDR3 sequence (DNA): TGTGCCACCAGCAGAGGTAGAACAGAGAACACTGAAGCTTTCTTT. Residues: CATSRGRTENTEAFF.

This chain uses TRBV3-1 (or the pseudogene TRBV3-2) with TRBJ2-5; 10 nucleotides match TRBD2. CDR1 is LGHDT, CDR2 YNNKEL, per germline (reference sequence). Unmatched junction bases numbered 9, after V lost 4 bases and J lost 4 bases. The CDR3 totals 16 residues. CDR3 residues: CASSPYRVAGGETQYF. CDR3 DNA sequence: TGTGCCAGCAGCCCCTATCGGGTAGCGGGAGGAGAGACCCAGTACTTC.

This clone has a handful of counts. V and J are TRBV5-8 and TRBJ1-3; a possible D gene is TRBD1 (6 bases). The V gene's germline CDR1 is SGHTS and CDR2 YDEGEE. V was trimmed by 5 bases and J by 0 bases, leaving 15 bases between them. This CDR3 spans 16 amino acids. The CDR3 DNA reads as TGTGCCAGCAGTCGTAGGACAGCGAGCTCTGGAAACACCATATATTTT. This translates into CASSRRTASSGNTIYF.

V and J are TRBV6-5 and TRBJ1-2; 7 nucleotides align to TRBD1. CDR1 MNHEY and CDR2 SVGAGI come from the germline V gene. V lost 7 bases, J lost 4 bases, and 12 bases stayed unmatched. CDR3 length: 15 amino acids. The CDR3 coding sequence is TGTGCCAGCAACCCACGACAGGGAAATATCTATGGCTACACCTTC. This codes for CASNPRQGNIYGYTF.

The chain employs TRBV30 and TRBJ2-3; tentative D call: TRBD2 (5 bases). V shed 3 bases and J shed 5 bases, with 9 bases lying between them. The CDR3 is 12 amino acids. Looked up from germline, CDR1 is GTSNPN and CDR2 is SVGIG (reference sequence). The CDR3 DNA sequence: TGTGCCTGGAGCCGGGCGGGAGATACGCAGTATTTT. It yields the protein CAWSRAGDTQYF.

The chain has TRBV19 and TRBJ1-1; D remains ambiguous. The CDR3 loop spans 15 amino acids. Deletions cut 4 bases from V and 4 bases from J, with 16 bases between. Germline V gene lookup returns CDR1 LNHDA and CDR2 SQIVND (reference sequence). CDR3 region: CASSSEVRSFTEAFF. DNA of the CDR3: TGTGCCAGTAGTAGCGAGGTTCGTTCATTCACTGAAGCTTTCTTT.

This clone has just a few counts. This sequence joins TRBV5-3 and TRBJ2-2; 10 bases line up with TRBD2. TRBV5-3 is sorted into the ORF group, with uncertain function. The V gene end was trimmed by 5 bases and the J gene end by 6 bases; junction bases not matched to a gene: 13. The CDR3 is 17 amino acids. The CDR3: CARSHVAGGNDAGELFF. The CDR3 DNA is TGTGCCAGAAGTCATGTAGCGGGAGGAAATGACGCCGGGGAGCTGTTTTTT.

This chain uses TRBV20-1 with TRBJ1-2, with D perhaps matching TRBD1 (5 bases). The CDR3 is made up of 13 amino acids. Germline loops: CDR1 DFQATT, CDR2 SNEGSKA (reference sequence). V was pared by 3 bases and J by 8 bases, with 16 bases between. CDR3: CSASLQVLGGYTF. The CDR3 coding sequence is TGCAGTGCTAGTTTACAGGTTTTGGGGGGCTACACCTTC.

CDR3: CSASGVPQGALSYGYTF. The CDR3 coding sequence is TGCAGTGCTAGTGGGGTCCCGCAGGGGGCGCTTAGCTATGGCTACACCTTC. V and J are TRBV20-1 and TRBJ1-2; 8 positions agree with TRBD1. In germline, CDR1 is DFQATT, CDR2 SNEGSKA (reference sequence). V lost 3 bases, J lost 4 bases, and 16 bases stayed unmatched. CDR3 size: 17 residues.